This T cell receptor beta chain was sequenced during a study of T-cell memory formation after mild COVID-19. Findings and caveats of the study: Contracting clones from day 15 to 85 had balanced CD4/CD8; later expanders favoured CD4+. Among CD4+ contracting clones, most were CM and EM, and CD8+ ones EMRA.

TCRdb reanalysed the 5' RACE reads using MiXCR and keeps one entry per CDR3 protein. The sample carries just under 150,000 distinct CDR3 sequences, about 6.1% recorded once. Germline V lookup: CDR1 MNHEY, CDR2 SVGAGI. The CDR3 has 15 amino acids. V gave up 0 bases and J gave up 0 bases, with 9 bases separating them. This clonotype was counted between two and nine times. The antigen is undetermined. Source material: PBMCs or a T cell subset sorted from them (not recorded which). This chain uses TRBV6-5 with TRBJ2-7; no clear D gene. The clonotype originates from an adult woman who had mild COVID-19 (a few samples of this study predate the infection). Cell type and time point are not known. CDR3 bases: TGTGCCAGCAGTTACTCTTTTCGGTTCTCCTACGAGCAGTACTTC. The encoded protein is CASSYSFRFSYEQYF.